The 32 T cell receptor beta chains given below trace back to one sample, sequenced in a study of chemoradiotherapy in HPV16-positive cancers. The method was immunoSEQ multiplex PCR; TCRdb's version includes in-frame clones alone and lacks a portion of them. The sample holds 9,500 to 15,000 clones, 81% seen once. Sample acquisition took place from a patient who underwent chemoradiotherapy. These TCRs come from a human donor with HPV-associated anogenital cancer.

V gene TRBV18 combines with J gene TRBJ1-4; 8 bases map to TRBD1. Trimming took 3 bases from V and 8 from J; bases not matched to a gene: 5. The germline V gene has CDR1 KGHSH and CDR2 LQKENI. CDR3 length equals 14 residues. The chain's CDR3 is CASSPSRTGEKLFF. The CDR3 nucleotides are TGTGCCAGCTCACCCTCCCGGACAGGGGAAAAACTGTTTTTT.

This clone was picked up a small number of times. The CDR3 protein is CASSLSLHTLEAFF. CDR3 bases: TGTGCCAGCAGTTTATCCCTACATACATTGGAAGCTTTCTTT. This chain uses TRBV27 with TRBJ1-1; D is undetermined. Trimming left V 0 bases short and J 8 bases short, with 13 bases between. The length of the CDR3 is 14 residues. Germline CDR1 is MNHEY and CDR2 is SMNVEV (reference sequence).

The gene calls are TRBV7-3 and TRBJ2-5, with D tentatively TRBD2 (5 bases). V was clipped by 5 bases and J by 4 bases, with 8 bases between them. This CDR3 contains 12 residues. The germline V gene encodes CDR1 SGHTA and CDR2 FQGTGA. CDR3 amino acids: CASSDRGETQYF. In DNA form, the CDR3 reads TGTGCCAGCAGCGATCGGGGAGAGACCCAGTACTTC.

This rearrangement joins TRBV4-3 to TRBJ1-1; D call uncertain. Germline V gene data show CDR1 as LGHNA and CDR2 as YSLEER. The ends were cut back, 1 base at V and 2 bases at J, with 11 bases in the middle. CDR3 length: 15 residues. The CDR3 loop is CASSQVRGINTEAFF. For the CDR3, the DNA is TGCGCCAGCAGCCAAGTCAGAGGGATTAACACTGAAGCTTTCTTT.

The chain recombines TRBV7-6 with TRBJ1-3, with TRBD1 as a possible D gene (5 bases). This CDR3 comprises 13 residues. V was shortened by 5 bases and J by 5 bases, with 10 bases between the two germline ends. Germline CDR1 reads SGHVS; CDR2 reads FNYEAQ. In DNA, the CDR3 is TGTGCCAGCAGCCCCCCGGGACGAAACACCATATATTTT. Translated, it gives CASSPPGRNTIYF.

The chain is built from TRBV30 and TRBJ2-3; TRBD2 aligns across 9 bases. Germline CDR1 and CDR2: GTSNPN and SVGIG (reference sequence). The V gene end was trimmed by 0 bases and the J gene end by 5 bases; junction bases not matched to a gene: 9. The CDR3 extends over 16 amino acids. The DNA for the CDR3 is TGTGCCTGGAGTGTAGGCGTAGCGGGGGCTGGAGATACGCAGTATTTT. This codes for CAWSVGVAGAGDTQYF.

The CDR3 DNA reads as TGCGCCAGCAGCCCGAGGGAGGGGGGGTTTTTCAATGAGCAGTTCTTC. It translates to CASSPREGGFFNEQFF. The rearrangement links TRBV4-1 to TRBJ2-1; perhaps TRBD2 as D (7 bases). V was pared by 4 bases and J by 6 bases, with 19 bases between. Germline V gives CDR1 MGHRA, CDR2 YSYEKL. This CDR3 comprises 16 residues.

This chain links TRBV15 with TRBJ1-2; TRBD1 matches 7 bases. CDR3 length: 15 residues. Germline CDR1 and CDR2: LNHNV and YYDKDF (reference sequence). V shed 1 base, J shed 3 bases, and the junction held 5 bases outside the gene matches. The CDR3 region is CATSRGGGGYYGYTF. The CDR3 DNA reads TGTGCCACCAGCAGAGGGGGAGGGGGCTACTATGGCTACACCTTC.

The chain joins TRBV4-2 to TRBJ2-6, with TRBD1 identical over 7 bases. CDR1 is LGHNA, CDR2 YNFKEQ, per germline. Unmatched junction bases numbered 6, after V lost 4 bases and J lost 0 bases. The CDR3 covers 17 residues. CDR3 amino acids: CASSPRQGSSGANVLTF. The CDR3 coding sequence is TGTGCCAGCAGCCCTAGACAGGGCAGCTCTGGGGCCAACGTCCTGACTTTC.

The chain employs TRBV15 and TRBJ2-1, with D perhaps matching TRBD2 (6 bases). The CDR3 is 16 residues long. Looked up from germline, CDR1 is LNHNV and CDR2 is YYDKDF (reference sequence). V dropped 3 bases and J dropped 0 bases, with 12 bases sitting between them. CDR3 protein: CATSRGDSSSYNEQFF. The DNA for the CDR3 is TGTGCCACCAGCAGGGGGGACTCAAGCTCCTACAATGAGCAGTTCTTC.

V and J are TRBV5-1 and TRBJ2-3, with D hard to call. The CDR3 runs 13 residues. The V gene lost 0 bases and the J gene lost 1 base, with 3 bases spanning the gap. Germline loops: CDR1 SGHRS, CDR2 YFSETQ. The CDR3 DNA is TGCGCCAGCAGCTTGGCTGGCACAGATACGCAGTATTTT. Its protein product is CASSLAGTDTQYF.

The chain has TRBV6-1 and TRBJ2-7; D perhaps matches TRBD1 (6 bases). The length of the CDR3 is 15 residues. V was clipped by 6 bases and J by 3 bases, with 18 bases between them. Germline loops: CDR1 MNHNS, CDR2 SASEGT. The CDR3 is CASRGTQSGHYEQYF. The CDR3 coding sequence is TGTGCCAGCAGGGGGACACAGTCGGGACACTACGAGCAGTACTTC.

The V call is TRBV29-1, the J call TRBJ2-1; D may be TRBD2 (5 bases). From germline, CDR1 is SQVTM and CDR2 ANQGSEA. The V end lost 6 bases, the J end lost 6 bases, and 18 bases lay between the germline ends. The CDR3 sequence is 14 residues long. This CDR3 reads CSVAHGGPTNEQFF. The CDR3 DNA follows: TGCAGCGTGGCCCATGGAGGCCCCACCAATGAGCAGTTCTTC.

The rearrangement joins TRBV18 to TRBJ1-3; 7 nucleotides agree with TRBD1. Germline trimming cut 4 bases from V and 3 bases from J; bases unmatched to any gene: 3. The CDR3 spans 14 residues. Germline V gene data show CDR1 as KGHSH and CDR2 as LQKENI. This CDR3 is CASSLDRVGNTIYF. DNA for the CDR3: TGTGCCAGCTCACTCGACAGGGTTGGAAACACCATATATTTT. The full variable domain, with the rest looked up from reference TRBV18 and TRBJ1-3, is NAGVMQNPRHLVRRRGQEARLRCSPMKGHSHVYWYRQLPEEGLKFMVYLQKENIIDESGMPKERFSAEFPKEGPSILRIQQVVRGDSAAYFCASSLDRVGNTIYFGEGSWLTVV.

This sequence joins TRBV19 and TRBJ1-2; 8 bases map to TRBD1. The CDR3 is 14 amino acids. In germline, CDR1 is LNHDA, CDR2 SQIVND (reference sequence). J was trimmed by 4 bases and V by 9 bases; bases with no gene match: 10. DNA for the CDR3: TGTGCCAGCCAAGACAGGGGCGGGCTCTATGGCTACACCTTC. Protein: CASQDRGGLYGYTF.

The chain couples TRBV7-2 to TRBJ1-5; the D is unclear. CDR1 and CDR2 from the germline V gene are SGHTA and FQGNSA. The CDR3 runs to 14 residues. V was cut by 5 bases and J by 0 bases, with 8 bases left in between. This CDR3 reads CASSLISSNQPQHF. The CDR3 DNA follows: TGTGCCAGCAGCCTCATCAGTAGCAATCAGCCCCAGCATTTT.

J is TRBJ1-4 and V is TRBV2, with 7 bases matching TRBD1. Germline V gene lookup returns CDR1 SNHLY and CDR2 FYNNEI. This CDR3 has 16 amino acids. The V segment lost 6 bases and the J segment 5 bases; nucleotides outside the gene matches: 12. The CDR3 nucleotides are TGTGCCAGCAGCTCTCCCCGGGACAGCGAGAATGAAAAACTGTTTTTT. It codes for CASSSPRDSENEKLFF.

The V and J genes are TRBV7-9 and TRBJ1-4, with D uncertain. There are 14 residues in the CDR3. The germline V gene encodes CDR1 SEHNR and CDR2 FQNEAQ (reference sequence). Between the trimmed V and J ends, which lost 2 bases and 7 bases, there was a span of 11 bases. The CDR3 loop is CASSLLGMGEKLFF. CDR3 in DNA: TGTGCCAGCAGCTTATTAGGGATGGGTGAAAAACTGTTTTTT.

This clone was detected once. J is TRBJ1-1 and V is TRBV14; a possible D gene is TRBD1 (5 bases). This CDR3 comprises 13 residues. The ends were cut back, 5 bases at V and 7 bases at J, with 14 bases in the middle. Per the germline V gene, CDR1 is SGHDN and CDR2 is FVKESK. CDR3 DNA sequence: TGTGCCAGCAGCGAGGGGAGAGTATATGAAGCTTTCTTT. Translated, it gives CASSEGRVYEAFF.

The gene calls are TRBV27 and TRBJ1-4; D is perhaps TRBD1 (5 bases). This CDR3 has 14 amino acids. Germline CDR1 MNHEY, CDR2 SMNVEV (reference sequence). Between the trimmed V and J ends, which lost 5 bases and 8 bases, there was a span of 15 bases. This chain's CDR3 is CASSVDNRDEKLFF. The CDR3 nucleotides are TGTGCCAGCAGTGTGGACAACCGGGACGAAAAACTGTTTTTT. Supplemented by reference TRBV27 and TRBJ1-4, the full variable domain reads EAQVTQNPRYLITVTGKKLTVTCSQNMNHEYMSWYRQDPGLGLRQIYYSMNVEVTDKGDVPEGYKVSRKEKRNFPLILESPSPNQTSLYFCASSVDNRDEKLFFGSGTQLSVL.

This CDR3 reads CASSVGWQTDTQYF. The DNA of the CDR3 is TGTGCCAGCAGCGTAGGTTGGCAGACAGATACGCAGTATTTT. J is TRBJ2-3 and V is TRBV9; D call uncertain. CDR1 and CDR2 from the germline V gene are SGDLS and YYNGEE. The CDR3 has 14 residues. With 0 bases removed from V and 3 bases from J, the gap between germline ends came to 8 bases. Full variable domain (outside the CDR3, taken from reference TRBV9 and TRBJ2-3): DSGVTQTPKHLITATGQRVTLRCSPRSGDLSVYWYQQSLDQGLQFLIQYYNGEERAKGNILERFSAQQFPDLHSELNLSSLELGDSALYFCASSVGWQTDTQYFGPGTRLTVL.

The chain carries TRBV5-1 and TRBJ1-2, with D perhaps TRBD1 (6 bases). The CDR3 is made up of 15 amino acids. Deletions cut 4 bases from V and 0 bases from J, with 13 bases between. The germline V gene encodes CDR1 SGHRS and CDR2 YFSETQ. CDR3 sequence: CASSAGQLSNYGYTF. The CDR3 region has the DNA TGCGCCAGCAGCGCCGGACAGTTATCTAACTATGGCTACACCTTC. Based on the CDR3 plus reference TRBV5-1 and TRBJ1-2, the full variable domain is KAGVTQTPRYLIKTRGQQVTLSCSPISGHRSVSWYQQTPGQGLQFLFEYFSETQRNKGNFPGRFSGRQFSNSRSEMNVSTLELGDSALYLCASSAGQLSNYGYTFGSGTRLTVV.

This clone was seen only a few times. V usage is TRBV4-2 and J usage is TRBJ2-7; no clear D gene. This CDR3 spans 15 amino acids. Germline assignment: CDR1 LGHNA and CDR2 YNFKEQ. V was shortened by 4 bases and J by 0 bases, with 13 bases between the two germline ends. The CDR3 nucleotides are TGTGCCAGCAGCCTACGGACCGGTAGCTCCTACGAGCAGTACTTC. Translated: CASSLRTGSSYEQYF.

The chain has TRBV6-5 and TRBJ2-7; TRBD2 aligns across 8 bases. The CDR3 runs 13 residues. Trimming took 5 bases from V and 6 from J; bases not matched to a gene: 6. Per germline, CDR1 MNHEY and CDR2 SVGAGI. CDR3 amino acids: CASSAGRVGEQYF. CDR3 nucleotide sequence: TGTGCCAGCAGTGCCGGGAGGGTAGGCGAGCAGTACTTC.

V and J are TRBV7-9 and TRBJ1-3; maybe TRBD1 (5 bases). Looked up from germline, CDR1 is SEHNR and CDR2 is FQNEAQ (reference sequence). The CDR3 is 14 amino acids. V lost 1 base, J lost 2 bases, and 6 bases lay in between. CDR3 nucleotide sequence: TGTGCCAGCAGCTTAGGGACAACTGGAAACACCATATATTTT. Its translation is CASSLGTTGNTIYF. Full variable domain (outside the CDR3, taken from reference TRBV7-9 and TRBJ1-3): DTGVSQNPRHKITKRGQNVTFRCDPISEHNRLYWYRQTLGQGPEFLTYFQNEAQLEKSRLLSDRFSAERPKGSFSTLEIQRTEQGDSAMYLCASSLGTTGNTIYFGEGSWLTVV.

The CDR3 spells CASSVFSYNEQFF. CDR3 bases: TGTGCCAGCAGTGTTTTCTCCTACAATGAGCAGTTCTTC. The genes are TRBV6-6 and TRBJ2-1; D not resolved. Per germline, CDR1 MNHNY and CDR2 SVGAGI (reference sequence). The CDR3 is 13 residues long. With 5 bases removed from V and 0 bases from J, the gap between germline ends came to 5 bases.

For this clone: The junction does not match germline at one end; this may be a read error. This chain uses TRBV4-3 with TRBJ1-4; D is unclear. The CDR3 is 14 residues long. CDR1 LGHNA and CDR2 YSLEER come from the germline V gene. The CDR3 sequence is CASSQVQSNEKLFF. The CDR3 DNA is TGCGCCAGCAGCCAAGTTCAGTCTAACGAAAAACTGTTTTTT.

The V gene is TRBV7-6, the J gene TRBJ1-1, with a tentative D call TRBD1 (5 bases). Germline V gene data show CDR1 as SGHVS and CDR2 as FNYEAQ. V was shortened by 2 bases and J by 3 bases, with 16 bases between the two germline ends. The CDR3 totals 16 residues. This CDR3 reads CASSLNSGNGDTEAFF. CDR3 in DNA: TGTGCCAGCAGCTTAAATTCAGGGAATGGAGACACTGAAGCTTTCTTT.

This CDR3 reads CASSPGPRENEQYF. The CDR3 bases are TGCGCCAGCAGCCCCGGGCCTAGGGAAAACGAGCAGTACTTC. V is TRBV5-1 and J is TRBJ2-7; no definite D call. The V gene's germline CDR1 is SGHRS and CDR2 YFSETQ. V lost 4 bases to trimming and J lost 5 bases, with 16 bases between them. CDR3 size: 14 residues.

J is TRBJ2-1 and V is TRBV13; TRBD2 aligns across 11 bases. This CDR3 contains 16 residues. V lost 5 bases to trimming and J lost 4 bases; unmatched junction nucleotides: 7. Germline CDR1 and CDR2: PRHDT and FYEKMQ (reference sequence). The CDR3 here is CASSLPGTSGYNEQFF. DNA for the CDR3: TGTGCCAGCAGCCTACCCGGGACTAGCGGATACAATGAGCAGTTCTTC. Filled out from reference TRBV13 and TRBJ2-1, the complete variable domain reads AAGVIQSPRHLIKEKRETATLKCYPIPRHDTVYWYQQGPGQDPQFLISFYEKMQSDKGSIPDRFSAQQFSDYHSELNMSSLELGDSALYFCASSLPGTSGYNEQFFGPGTRLTVL.

This chain links TRBV13 with TRBJ1-2, with TRBD1 identical over 11 bases. The CDR3 extends over 17 amino acids. J gave up 0 bases and V 6 bases, and 9 bases lay outside the gene matches. Germline assignment: CDR1 PRHDT and CDR2 FYEKMQ (reference sequence). The CDR3 protein is CASRKWGTGGTNYGYTF. The CDR3 coding sequence is TGTGCCAGCAGAAAATGGGGGACAGGGGGGACTAACTATGGCTACACCTTC. The full variable domain, rest sourced from reference TRBV13 and TRBJ1-2, is AAGVIQSPRHLIKEKRETATLKCYPIPRHDTVYWYQQGPGQDPQFLISFYEKMQSDKGSIPDRFSAQQFSDYHSELNMSSLELGDSALYFCASRKWGTGGTNYGYTFGSGTRLTVV.

The V and J genes are TRBV5-4 and TRBJ2-1, with TRBD2 matching 9 bases. CDR3 length: 14 amino acids. With V trimmed by 4 bases and J by 6 bases, 5 bases remained unmatched. From germline, CDR1 is SGHNT and CDR2 YYREEE (reference sequence). In nucleotides, the CDR3 is TGTGCCAGCAGCCCCGGGACTAGCAGCAATGAGCAGTTCTTC. Translating gives CASSPGTSSNEQFF.